The next 21 T cell receptor beta chains were all read from a single sample in a study of blood T cells in healthy people across ages. A second roughly 6 to 12 cycle PCR used barcoded and J-beta primers. TCRdb passed the 5' RACE reads through MiXCR, listing each CDR3 protein once. The sample holds around 940,000 distinct CDR3 sequences, around 54% seen once. Sequencing used blood. These receptors all come from a woman aged 55 to 70 in good health.

This clonotype was recorded only once. The chain is built from TRBV20-1 and TRBJ2-3; D is undetermined. Germline assignment: CDR1 DFQATT and CDR2 SNEGSKA (reference sequence). The CDR3 totals 14 residues. Trimming stripped 2 bases from V and 3 bases from J, with 12 bases between. CDR3 coding DNA: TGCAGTGCTAGAATTAGGGCCGGAACAGATACGCAGTATTTT. Amino acids: CSARIRAGTDTQYF.

This clonotype was counted many times. This chain uses TRBV5-1 with TRBJ2-7; perhaps TRBD1 as D (5 bases). The length of the CDR3 is 12 residues. Germline lookup yields CDR1 SGHRS and CDR2 YFSETQ. V was clipped by 4 bases and J by 2 bases, with 7 bases between them. DNA of the CDR3: TGCGCCAGCAGCCAGGACACCTACGAGCAGTACTTC. Translating gives CASSQDTYEQYF.

The rearrangement joins TRBV6-2 or TRBV6-3 to TRBJ2-1, with 9 bases identical to TRBD2. Trimming took 5 bases from V and 7 from J; bases not matched to a gene: 12. There are 16 residues in the CDR3. Looked up from germline, CDR1 is MNHEY and CDR2 is SVGEGT. The chain's CDR3 is CASSGPRGGGWNEQFF. The CDR3 bases are TGTGCCAGCAGTGGCCCCCGCGGGGGGGGCTGGAATGAGCAGTTCTTC.

In nucleotides, the CDR3 is TGTGCCAGCAGCCCGGGATCCCGAATATCCCAGCATTTT. This encodes CASSPGSRISQHF. This chain links TRBV6-6 with TRBJ1-5; D unresolved. The germline V gene encodes CDR1 MNHNY and CDR2 SVGAGI (reference sequence). The CDR3 loop spans 13 amino acids. V lost 6 bases to trimming and J lost 11 bases, with 17 bases between them.

This clonotype was seen only a few times. The J gene is TRBJ2-7, the V gene TRBV10-3, with 9 positions matching TRBD1. V was clipped by 3 bases and J by 2 bases; unmatched bases: 8. This CDR3 region has 16 residues. Germline CDR1 reads ENHRY; CDR2 reads SYGVKD. CDR3 in amino acids: CAISEPGQGGTYEQYF. CDR3 nucleotides: TGTGCCATCAGTGAACCGGGACAGGGAGGCACCTACGAGCAGTACTTC.

The chain uses TRBV7-9 and TRBJ2-7, with D maybe TRBD2 (6 bases). CDR1 and CDR2 (germline): SEHNR, FQNEAQ (reference sequence). This CDR3 comprises 16 residues. V was pared by 5 bases and J by 2 bases, with 19 bases between. The chain's CDR3 is CASSLNPLGGAYEQYF. DNA of the CDR3: TGTGCCAGCAGCCTAAACCCCTTAGGCGGGGCCTACGAGCAGTACTTC.

This clonotype was picked up a small number of times. This sequence joins TRBV4-1 and TRBJ2-7, with D perhaps assigned TRBD1 or TRBD2 (6 bases each). Trimming stripped 2 bases from V and 1 base from J, with 15 bases between. Germline V gives CDR1 MGHRA, CDR2 YSYEKL. The CDR3 is 16 residues long. The CDR3 DNA sequence: TGCGCCAGCAGCCAAAGGACGTCGGGGGCTTCCTACGAGCAGTACTTC. As protein: CASSQRTSGASYEQYF.

This clonotype was picked up a small number of times. J is TRBJ2-5 and V is TRBV15; D not resolved. CDR3 length equals 16 residues. Germline V CDR1 and CDR2: LNHNV, YYDKDF (reference sequence). With 2 bases removed from V and 2 bases from J, the gap between germline ends came to 15 bases. The CDR3 sequence is CATSRFSSDRQETQYF. The CDR3 nucleotides read TGTGCCACCAGCAGATTTTCTTCGGACCGTCAAGAGACCCAGTACTTC.

The gene calls are TRBV5-1 and TRBJ2-3; TRBD2 matches 7 bases. Germline-derived CDR1 and CDR2 are SGHRS and YFSETQ. After removal of 9 bases from V and 4 bases from J, the junction contained 8 bases not matched to a gene. The length of the CDR3 is 13 residues. The chain's CDR3 is CATSPAGADTQYF. The CDR3 DNA follows: TGCGCCACTTCTCCTGCGGGGGCAGATACGCAGTATTTT.

The chain carries TRBV5-1 and TRBJ2-5, with D possibly being TRBD1 (5 bases). Per the germline V gene, CDR1 is SGHRS and CDR2 is YFSETQ. The CDR3 runs 15 residues. Trimming shortened V by 4 bases and J by 3 bases, and 16 bases separated the two germline ends. As DNA, the CDR3 is TGCGCCAGCAGCAGGGCAGGGTACGGAAAAGAGACCCAGTACTTC. It encodes CASSRAGYGKETQYF.

The chain combines TRBV6-5 with TRBJ2-7; no clear D gene. This CDR3 spans 13 amino acids. V shed 3 bases and J shed 4 bases, with 10 bases lying between them. Germline V gene data show CDR1 as MNHEY and CDR2 as SVGAGI. This CDR3 is CASSYNSAYEQYF. The CDR3 nucleotides are TGTGCCAGCAGTTATAACTCAGCGTACGAGCAGTACTTC.

The chain joins TRBV13 to TRBJ1-1; no reliable D call. Between the trimmed V and J ends, which lost 5 bases and 0 bases, there was a span of 10 bases. Germline V CDR1 and CDR2: PRHDT, FYEKMQ (reference sequence). The CDR3 is 14 amino acids. The CDR3 DNA sequence: TGTGCCAGCAGCCCCGAGACCGTGAACACTGAAGCTTTCTTT. Amino acids: CASSPETVNTEAFF.

The rearrangement uses TRBV10-3 and TRBJ1-2; TRBD1 aligns across 8 bases. The CDR3 has 15 residues. Germline CDR1 is ENHRY and CDR2 is SYGVKD. Trimming cost V 1 base and J 6 bases; bases outside gene matches: 7. The DNA for the CDR3 is TGTGCCATCAGTGAGTTTCTTCTACAGGGGGATGGCTACACCTTC. Residues: CAISEFLLQGDGYTF.

The CDR3 loop is CASRRGEGQETQYF. The CDR3 bases are TGTGCCAGCAGGAGGGGCGAGGGCCAAGAGACCCAGTACTTC. V usage is TRBV2 and J usage is TRBJ2-5; D may be TRBD1 or TRBD2 (5 bases each). Germline V gene sequence: CDR1 SNHLY, CDR2 FYNNEI. The length of the CDR3 is 14 residues. The V end lost 6 bases, the J end lost 1 base, and 12 bases lay between the germline ends.

This chain links TRBV2 with TRBJ2-3; 7 bases are shared with TRBD2. This CDR3 is 11 amino acids long. V was pared by 9 bases and J by 10 bases, with 7 bases of the junction left unmatched. Germline loops: CDR1 SNHLY, CDR2 FYNNEI. CDR3 nucleotide sequence: TGTGCCAGGGGAGGGCTCGATGCGCAGTATTTT. This sequence encodes CARGGLDAQYF.

This clonotype was counted a single time. The chain couples TRBV7-9 to TRBJ2-1; the D is unclear. Germline V CDR1 and CDR2: SEHNR, FQNEAQ (reference sequence). The CDR3 totals 14 residues. V was clipped by 1 base and J by 11 bases, with 15 bases between them. CDR3 protein: CASSLDGRPGKQFF. CDR3 nucleotides: TGTGCCAGCAGCTTAGATGGACGGCCGGGTAAGCAGTTCTTC.

This clonotype was counted only a few times. The gene calls are TRBV15 and TRBJ1-2, with D maybe TRBD1 (5 bases). CDR3 length: 14 amino acids. V gave up 8 bases and J gave up 4 bases, with 17 bases separating them. CDR1 is LNHNV, CDR2 YYDKDF, per germline (reference sequence). The CDR3 DNA reads TGTGCCACCCGTTTTGGGGCGGACTCCTATGGCTACACCTTC. This codes for CATRFGADSYGYTF.

In this sample, this clonotype turned up a few times. This chain connects TRBV12-3 or TRBV12-4 to TRBJ2-7; possible D gene TRBD1, 5 bases. The V and J ends lost 4 bases and 3 bases respectively, with 10 bases between them. CDR3 length equals 13 residues. The chain's CDR3 is CASSSRQIYEQYF. DNA for the CDR3: TGTGCCAGCAGTTCGCGACAGATCTACGAGCAGTACTTC.

This chain links TRBV4-2 with TRBJ2-1; no clear D gene. This CDR3 is 17 amino acids long. In germline, CDR1 is LGHNA, CDR2 YNFKEQ. Trimming shortened V by 1 base and J by 2 bases, and 15 bases separated the two germline ends. The CDR3 DNA is TGTGCCAGCAGCCAAGTTCTGGCTGGCGGAACCTACAATGAGCAGTTCTTC. Its translation is CASSQVLAGGTYNEQFF.

V and J are TRBV20-1 and TRBJ2-5, with D uncertain. V was trimmed by 6 bases and J by 5 bases, leaving 16 bases between them. This CDR3 is built from 13 residues. Germline V gives CDR1 DFQATT, CDR2 SNEGSKA (reference sequence). The CDR3 DNA reads TGCAGTGCCCCGGACCTCCCGTGGGAGACCCAGTACTTC. Amino acid sequence: CSAPDLPWETQYF.

This clonotype was observed a few times. This rearrangement joins TRBV15 to TRBJ2-7; TRBD1 matches at 7 bases. Unmatched junction bases numbered 4, after V lost 3 bases and J lost 2 bases. CDR1 and CDR2 from the germline V gene are LNHNV and YYDKDF (reference sequence). This CDR3 has 14 residues. The CDR3 protein is CATSRDRMAYEQYF. The CDR3 coding sequence is TGTGCCACCAGCAGGGACAGGATGGCCTACGAGCAGTACTTC.